This entry concerns a single T cell receptor beta chain. Germline loops: CDR1 MGHDK, CDR2 SYGVNS. This CDR3 has 14 residues. V lost 4 bases and J 6 bases, leaving 16 bases between the germline ends. The sample belongs to a study of B cell selection in AIRE deficiency. Data came from immunoSEQ multiplex PCR; TCRdb stores just in-frame clones and leaves some out. The sample records tens of thousands of clones, nearly 98% being singletons. CD4+CD127+ cells were sorted as the conventional CD4 T cells. The gene calls are TRBV25-1 and TRBJ2-7; possible D gene TRBD2, 7 bases. The source is a human donor with AIRE deficiency. The sequencing sample was made of conventional CD4+ T cells sorted from PBMCs. The DNA for the CDR3 is TGTGCCAGCAGTGGTGCTGGGGGCGGGGGCGAGCAGTACTTC. It yields the protein CASSGAGGGGEQYF.